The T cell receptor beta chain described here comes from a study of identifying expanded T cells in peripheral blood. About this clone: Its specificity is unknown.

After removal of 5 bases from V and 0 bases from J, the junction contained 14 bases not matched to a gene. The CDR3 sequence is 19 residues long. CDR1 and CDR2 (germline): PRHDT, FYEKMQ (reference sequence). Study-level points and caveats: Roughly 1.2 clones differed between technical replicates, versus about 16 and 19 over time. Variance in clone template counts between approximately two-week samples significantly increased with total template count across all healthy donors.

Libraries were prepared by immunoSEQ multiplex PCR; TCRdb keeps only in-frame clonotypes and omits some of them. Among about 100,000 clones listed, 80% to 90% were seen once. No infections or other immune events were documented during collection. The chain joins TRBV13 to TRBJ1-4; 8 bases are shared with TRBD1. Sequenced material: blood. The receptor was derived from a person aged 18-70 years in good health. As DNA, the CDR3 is TGTGCCAGCAGCCGGGCGAACCTCGGACAGGGCGCAACTAATGAAAAACTGTTTTTT. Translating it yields CASSRANLGQGATNEKLFF.